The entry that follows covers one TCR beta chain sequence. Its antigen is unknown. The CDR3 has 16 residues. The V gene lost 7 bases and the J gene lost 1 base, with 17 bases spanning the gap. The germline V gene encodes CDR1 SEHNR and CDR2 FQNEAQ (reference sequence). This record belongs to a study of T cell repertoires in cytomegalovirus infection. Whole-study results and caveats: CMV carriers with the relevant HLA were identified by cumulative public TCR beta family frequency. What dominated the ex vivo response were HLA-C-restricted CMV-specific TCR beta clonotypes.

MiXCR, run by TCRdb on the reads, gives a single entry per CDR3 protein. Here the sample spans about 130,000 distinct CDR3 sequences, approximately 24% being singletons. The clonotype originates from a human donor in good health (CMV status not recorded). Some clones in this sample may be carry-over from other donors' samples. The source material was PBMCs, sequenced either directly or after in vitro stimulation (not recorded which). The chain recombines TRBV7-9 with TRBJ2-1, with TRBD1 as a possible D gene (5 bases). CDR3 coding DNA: TGTGCCAGCACCATCAGGGTCATGGGGTCCTACAATGAGCAGTTCTTC. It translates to CASTIRVMGSYNEQFF.